This TCR beta chain was obtained from a study of T-cell memory formation after mild COVID-19. Regarding the study as a whole: CD4+ contracting clones lay mainly in CM and EM, CD8+ ones in EMRA. The finding that pre-infection memory included some responding clones suggested that cross-reactive memory joined.

In regard to this clonotype: The antigen is not known.

Trimming removed 0 bases at V and 2 bases at J, with 12 bases between. This CDR3 has 15 residues. Germline V gene data show CDR1 as SGHRS and CDR2 as YFSETQ. TCRdb re-called the 5' RACE reads through MiXCR, storing one row per CDR3 protein. The table lists 500,000 to 650,000 distinct CDR3 sequences, less than 25% of them singletons, with around 7.7% in the top ten. Sample: PBMCs or a T cell subset sorted from them (not recorded which). This chain connects TRBV5-1 to TRBJ2-7, with TRBD1 as a possible D gene (6 bases). The clonotype comes from an adult woman who had mild COVID-19 (a few samples of this study predate the infection). Cell type and time point are not known. CDR3 sequence: CASSLGPGVPYEQYF. The CDR3 DNA sequence: TGCGCCAGCAGCTTGGGGCCAGGGGTCCCCTACGAGCAGTACTTC.